This entry features one TCR beta chain sequence. Its specificity is unknown. The source of the sample is a study of vaccination effects on CD4 cells after COVID-19. Overall study context: The cohort was immunized with two doses of either the BNT162b2 or mRNA-1273 vaccine. Points from the study as a whole: No early post-infection timepoints were available in the study, which also included few convalescent patients.

The germline gives CDR1 SNHLY, CDR2 FYNNEI. V was clipped by 7 bases and J by 3 bases; unmatched bases: 6. There are 13 residues in the CDR3. Viral peptide pool expansion of antigen-specific CD4+ T cells preceded sequencing in the ViraFEST assay. Upon completion of about ten days in culture, CD4+ T cells were isolated. The person was diagnosed with PCR-confirmed SARS-CoV-2 infection between March and December 2020. In the cultures, half the medium was exchanged for IL-2 medium on days 3 and 7. TCRdb's table, derived via immunoSEQ multiplex PCR, lists solely in-frame clones and lacks some. The sample lists more than 20,000 clones, 70% to 80% seen once, with roughly two fifths in the top ten.

The genes are TRBV2 and TRBJ2-7, with TRBD1 matching over 7 bases. The sequence came from a human donor who had a prior SARS-CoV-2 infection. Sequenced here: CD4+ T cells from PBMCs cultured with a peptide pool, sampled before COVID-19 vaccination. CDR3 in amino acids: CASTRDSNYEQYF. The DNA for the CDR3 is TGTGCCAGCACCAGGGACAGCAACTACGAGCAGTACTTC.